Shown below are 21 T cell receptor beta chains from a single sample sequenced in a study of T cells in women clearing cervical HPV infection (dated by TCRdb to the late 2010s). Libraries were built with the immunoSEQ multiplex PCR assay. Here the immuneACCESS table is served through TCRdb, limited to in-frame sequences with V and J called. Missing clones are a known gap in these copies; in checked studies unresolved V genes cover under half, and the rest lacks a known reason. The sample table includes some 20,000 clones. Jointly, the top ten make up 13% to 15% of the sample. The sample taken for sequencing was blood buffy coat. The receptor source for this set is a woman aged 18-70 years with a cervical HPV16 infection that either progressed to CIN3+ or cleared (not recorded which).

About this clone: The read stops 3 residues short of the end of the CDR3; the missing end is completed from the germline J gene. V is TRBV11-2 and J is TRBJ2-5; 10 bases line up with TRBD1. This CDR3 region has 15 residues. V lost 5 bases and J lost 4; bases outside the gene matches: 7. Germline lookup yields CDR1 SGHAT and CDR2 FQNNGV. CDR3 bases read: TGTGCCAGCAGCCCGGGACAGGGGAATGGAGAGACC. Translated: CASSPGQGNGET. The full CDR3 sequence reads CASSPGQGNGETQYF.

In the case of this clone: The CDR3 end is not reached by the read, which stops 3 residues before it; the germline J gene fills it in. The chain is built from TRBV7-2 and TRBJ2-7; D unresolved. The CDR3 has 13 residues. Germline-derived CDR1 and CDR2 are SGHTA and FQGNSA. With 4 bases removed from V and 4 bases from J, the gap between germline ends came to 11 bases. CDR3 DNA (partial): TGTGCCAGCAGCTCAGCTTCCCTGTACGAG. Protein: CASSSASLYE. The complete CDR3 reads CASSSASLYEQYF.

Details on this clone: The read ends 3 residues before the CDR3 terminus; that terminus is restored from the germline J gene. The chain uses TRBV2 and TRBJ1-4; 7 bases align to TRBD1. V shed 8 bases and J 6 bases; nucleotides not matched to a gene: 6. The germline V gene encodes CDR1 SNHLY and CDR2 FYNNEI. CDR3 length equals 13 residues. The part of the CDR3 DNA that was read is TGTGCCAGCGCCGGGGACAGCTATGAAAAA. Translation gives CASAGDSYEK. The CDR3 reads in full as CASAGDSYEKLFF.

As for this clone: The read comes to an end 3 residues before the CDR3 does, leaving the germline J gene to fill in the end. The J gene is TRBJ2-4, the V gene TRBV6-2 or TRBV6-3; possibly TRBD2 for D (5 bases). The CDR3 has 15 amino acids. V was cut by 6 bases and J by 0 bases, with 12 bases left in between. Germline-derived CDR1 and CDR2 are MNHEY and SVGEGT. The CDR3 protein is CASRPRGLAKNIQYF. Incomplete CDR3 DNA: TGTGCCAGCAGACCCCGGGGATTAGCCAAAAACATT.

By frequency, this clone registers medium-sized. The read ends 3 residues before the CDR3 terminus; that terminus is restored from the germline J gene. The V gene is TRBV11-2, the J gene TRBJ2-5, with D possibly TRBD2 on 6 matching bases. The V gene's germline CDR1 is SGHAT and CDR2 FQNNGV. The CDR3 runs to 13 residues. V was pared by 3 bases and J by 4 bases, with 9 bases between. The sequenced CDR3 bases are TGTGCCAGCAGCTTGGGACTGAGAGAGACC. Translated, it gives CASSLGLRET. The CDR3 as a whole reads CASSLGLRETQYF.

In regard to this clone: The CDR3 end lies 3 residues beyond the end of the read and is filled in from the germline J gene. This rearrangement joins TRBV9 to TRBJ2-3; 10 bases fit TRBD2. The ends lost 0 bases at V and 2 bases at J; junction bases unmatched: 9. There are 18 residues in the CDR3. The germline CDR1 and CDR2 sequences are SGDLS and YYNGEE. This chain's CDR3 is CASSVASLAGVVTDTQYF. The sequenced part of the CDR3 DNA is TGTGCCAGCAGCGTAGCCTCGCTAGCGGGGGTGGTCACAGATACG.

About this clone itself: Read coverage stops 3 residues before the CDR3 terminus; the germline J gene supplies the remainder. V usage is TRBV28 and J usage is TRBJ1-2, with D perhaps matching TRBD1 (5 bases). CDR3 length: 11 amino acids. Germline V gene lookup returns CDR1 MDHEN and CDR2 SYDVKM. Trimming removed 8 bases at V and 6 bases at J, with 10 bases between. The CDR3 DNA, read in part, is TGTGCCAGCGTCAGGGAACATGGC. Its translation: CASVREHG. The entire CDR3 protein is CASVREHGYTF.

Details on this clone: Coverage ceases 3 residues before the CDR3 finishes, and the germline J gene fills in the end. This sequence joins TRBV7-9 and TRBJ2-1; 9 nucleotides align to TRBD2. Germline assignment: CDR1 SEHNR and CDR2 FQNEAQ (reference sequence). The length of the CDR3 is 15 residues. V trimming: 5 bases; J trimming: 9 bases; junction bases outside the gene matches: 11. CDR3 DNA, as far as it was read: TGTGCCAGCAGCCTGACTAGCGGACCCATTTTTGAG. It specifies CASSLTSGPIFE. The whole CDR3 is CASSLTSGPIFEQFF. Variable domain in full (rest from reference TRBV7-9 and TRBJ2-1): DTGVSQNPRHKITKRGQNVTFRCDPISEHNRLYWYRQTLGQGPEFLTYFQNEAQLEKSRLLSDRFSAERPKGSFSTLEIQRTEQGDSAMYLCASSLTSGPIFEQFFGPGTRLTVL.

As to this clone: The CDR3 goes on 3 residues after the read ends, and that part is filled in from the germline J gene. The chain has TRBV19 and TRBJ1-3; D ambiguous. V lost 7 bases and J 0 bases, leaving 7 bases between the germline ends. This CDR3 region has 13 residues. From germline, CDR1 is LNHDA and CDR2 SQIVND (reference sequence). CDR3 sequence reads: CASIDFSGNTIYF. The DNA read from the CDR3 is TGTGCCAGTATAGACTTCTCTGGAAACACC.

As to this clone: The CDR3 goes on 3 residues after the read ends, and that part is filled in from the germline J gene. The gene calls are TRBV7-9 and TRBJ1-6; D gene unclear. Trimming shortened V by 9 bases and J by 0 bases, and 6 bases separated the two germline ends. Germline V gene sequence: CDR1 SEHNR, CDR2 FQNEAQ (reference sequence). The CDR3 totals 13 residues. The CDR3 loop reads CASASSYNSPLHF. The CDR3 bases that were read are TGTGCCAGTGCGAGCTCCTATAATTCACCC.

To note about this clone: The CDR3 extends 3 residues past the end of the read, so its final part is completed from the germline J gene. The chain is built from TRBV2 and TRBJ2-3; 16 bases agree with TRBD2. The V gene's germline CDR1 is SNHLY and CDR2 FYNNEI. The CDR3 is 15 residues long. This chain's CDR3 is CASSEGLAGGWAQYF. The sequenced part of the CDR3 DNA is TGTGCCAGCAGCGAGGGACTAGCGGGGGGGTGGGCG.

About this clone itself: The read ends 3 residues before the CDR3 terminus; that terminus is restored from the germline J gene. The V gene is TRBV19, the J gene TRBJ2-2; TRBD1 matches at 8 bases. This CDR3 comprises 17 residues. CDR1 LNHDA and CDR2 SQIVND come from the germline V gene (reference sequence). Trimming cost V 1 base and J 7 bases; bases outside gene matches: 11. CDR3 bases read: TGTGCCAGTAGTATAGTAGCCCCTGACAGGGGTGGCGGGGAG. The encoded protein is CASSIVAPDRGGGE. The full CDR3 reads CASSIVAPDRGGGELFF. Combining the CDR3 with reference TRBV19 and TRBJ2-2 gives the whole variable domain DGGITQSPKYLFRKEGQNVTLSCEQNLNHDAMYWYRQDPGQGLRLIYYSQIVNDFQKGDIAEGYSVSREKKESFPLTVTSAQKNPTAFYLCASSIVAPDRGGGELFFGEGSRLTVL.

Regarding this clone: Read coverage stops 3 residues before the CDR3 terminus; the germline J gene supplies the remainder. The chain employs TRBV28 and TRBJ1-3; D is perhaps TRBD1 (6 bases). Trimming left V 6 bases short and J 2 bases short, with 11 bases between. The CDR3 runs to 14 residues. Germline values: CDR1 MDHEN, CDR2 SYDVKM. CDR3 sequence: CASRQGLAGNTIYF. CDR3 bases read: TGTGCCAGCAGACAGGGTTTGGCTGGAAACACC. The variable domain in full, with the rest retrieved from reference TRBV28 and TRBJ1-3, is DVKVTQSSRYLVKRTGEKVFLECVQDMDHENMFWYRQDPGLGLRLIYFSYDVKMKEKGDIPEGYSVSREKKERFSLILESASTNQTSMYLCASRQGLAGNTIYFGEGSWLTVV.

Points on this clone: The sequence runs out 3 residues before the end of the CDR3; the remainder is reconstructed from the germline J gene. The chain uses TRBV4-1 and TRBJ2-2, with 12 bases matching TRBD2. The germline CDR1 and CDR2 sequences are MGHRA and YSYEKL. This CDR3 is built from 16 residues. Trimming cost V 5 bases and J 3 bases; bases outside gene matches: 4. CDR3 region: CASSLLAGGYTGELFF. CDR3 DNA, as far as it was read: TGCGCCAGCAGCTTACTAGCGGGGGGATACACCGGGGAG.

Of note for this clone: The read ends 3 residues before the CDR3 terminus; that terminus is restored from the germline J gene. The chain is built from TRBV7-9 and TRBJ1-4, with D uncertain. With 4 bases removed from V and 7 bases from J, the gap between germline ends came to 13 bases. CDR3 size: 14 residues. The germline gives CDR1 SEHNR, CDR2 FQNEAQ (reference sequence). The sequenced CDR3 bases are TGTGCCAGCAGCTCCGCCTATCAACTTGAAAAA. Encoded protein: CASSSAYQLEK. The full CDR3 protein reads CASSSAYQLEKLFF. Drawing the rest from reference TRBV7-9 and TRBJ1-4, the complete variable domain is DTGVSQNPRHKITKRGQNVTFRCDPISEHNRLYWYRQTLGQGPEFLTYFQNEAQLEKSRLLSDRFSAERPKGSFSTLEIQRTEQGDSAMYLCASSSAYQLEKLFFGSGTQLSVL.

In regard to this clone: With the read ending 3 residues before the CDR3 end, the germline J gene is used to fill in that end. The V gene is TRBV5-1, the J gene TRBJ1-3, with 7 bases aligning to TRBD1. The V and J ends lost 1 base and 7 bases, in that order; junction bases with no gene match: 8. The CDR3 is 15 amino acids. In germline, CDR1 is SGHRS, CDR2 YFSETQ. The sequenced part of the CDR3 DNA is TGCGCCAGCAGCTTGCCCACAGGGGATGTTAACACC. It encodes CASSLPTGDVNT. The entire CDR3 protein is CASSLPTGDVNTIYF.

Measured by frequency, this clone is medium-sized. The read comes to an end 3 residues before the CDR3 does, leaving the germline J gene to fill in the end. This sequence joins TRBV2 and TRBJ2-5; 9 bases map to TRBD1. The germline V gene encodes CDR1 SNHLY and CDR2 FYNNEI. Trimming removed 6 bases from V and 7 bases from J; junction bases left unmatched: 15. The CDR3 length is 16 residues. Partial CDR3 DNA: TGTGCCAGCAGGGCGGACGGGACAGGGAATTTGGGGACC. Translation gives CASRADGTGNLGT. The CDR3 in its entirety is CASRADGTGNLGTQYF.

Details on this clone: The read falls 3 residues short of the CDR3 end, and the missing part is taken from the germline J gene. The chain combines TRBV7-3 with TRBJ2-2; 7 bases map to TRBD1. This CDR3 is built from 16 residues. Germline V gives CDR1 SGHTA, CDR2 FQGTGA. Trimming took 4 bases from V and 3 from J; bases not matched to a gene: 8. The CDR3 loop is CASSSYRGSDTGELFF. The DNA read from the CDR3 is TGTGCCAGCAGCTCCTACAGGGGATCCGACACCGGGGAG.

Details on this clone: The missing CDR3 end, 3 residues past where the read stops, is filled in from the germline J gene. The chain couples TRBV2 to TRBJ2-5; 8 nucleotides agree with TRBD2. The CDR3 extends over 15 amino acids. Germline CDR1 and CDR2: SNHLY and FYNNEI. Trimming removed 6 bases from V and 2 bases from J; junction bases left unmatched: 8. CDR3 residues: CASRHWGLEQETQYF. The sequenced part of the CDR3 DNA is TGTGCCAGCAGACACTGGGGACTAGAACAAGAGACC.

In the case of this clone: The read finishes 3 residues shy of the CDR3 end, and the germline J gene is used to complete it. The chain uses TRBV5-4 and TRBJ2-1; 7 nucleotides align to TRBD1. The CDR3 is 15 residues long. With 7 bases clipped from V and 4 bases from J, the junction kept 11 bases outside the gene matches. Germline lookup yields CDR1 SGHNT and CDR2 YYREEE (reference sequence). CDR3 in amino acids: CASGSDREPYNEQFF. CDR3 bases read: TGTGCCAGCGGTTCCGACAGGGAACCTTACAATGAG.

A word on this clone: The missing CDR3 end, 3 residues past where the read stops, is filled in from the germline J gene. The chain has TRBV12-3 or TRBV12-4 and TRBJ2-1; TRBD2 agrees at 7 bases. The CDR3 contains 13 residues. V was pared by 5 bases and J by 3 bases, with 1 base of the junction left unmatched. The CDR3: CASSRDYYNEQFF. The sequenced part of the CDR3 DNA is TGTGCCAGCAGTAGGGACTACTACAATGAG.